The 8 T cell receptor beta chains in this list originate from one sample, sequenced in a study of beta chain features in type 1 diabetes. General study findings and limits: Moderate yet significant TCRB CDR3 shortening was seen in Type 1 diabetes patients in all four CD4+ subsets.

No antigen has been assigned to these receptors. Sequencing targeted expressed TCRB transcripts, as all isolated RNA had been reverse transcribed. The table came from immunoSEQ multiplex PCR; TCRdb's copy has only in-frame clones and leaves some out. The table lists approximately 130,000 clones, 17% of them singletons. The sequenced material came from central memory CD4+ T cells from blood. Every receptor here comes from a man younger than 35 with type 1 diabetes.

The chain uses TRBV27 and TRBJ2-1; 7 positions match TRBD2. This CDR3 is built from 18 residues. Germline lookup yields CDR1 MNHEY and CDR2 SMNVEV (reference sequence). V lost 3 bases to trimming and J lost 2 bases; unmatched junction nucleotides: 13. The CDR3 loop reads CASSFRILRDYTYNEQFF. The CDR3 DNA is TGTGCCAGCAGTTTTCGGATTCTTCGGGACTATACCTACAATGAGCAGTTCTTC.

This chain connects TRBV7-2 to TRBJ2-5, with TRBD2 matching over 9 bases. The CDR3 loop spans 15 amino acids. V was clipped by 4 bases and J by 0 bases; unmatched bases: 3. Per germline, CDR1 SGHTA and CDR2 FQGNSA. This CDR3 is CASSSRTSDQETQYF. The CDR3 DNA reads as TGTGCCAGCAGCTCGCGGACTAGCGACCAAGAGACCCAGTACTTC.

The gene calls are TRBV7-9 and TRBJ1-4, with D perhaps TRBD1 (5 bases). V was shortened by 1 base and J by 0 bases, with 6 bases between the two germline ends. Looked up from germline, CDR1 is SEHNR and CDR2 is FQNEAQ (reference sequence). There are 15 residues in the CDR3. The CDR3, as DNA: TGTGCCAGCAGCTTAGTGGGGGCAACTAATGAAAAACTGTTTTTT. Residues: CASSLVGATNEKLFF.

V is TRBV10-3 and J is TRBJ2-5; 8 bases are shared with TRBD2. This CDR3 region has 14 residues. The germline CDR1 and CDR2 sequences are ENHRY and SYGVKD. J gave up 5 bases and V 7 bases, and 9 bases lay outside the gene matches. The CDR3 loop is CAIKVSGARETQYF. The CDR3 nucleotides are TGTGCCATCAAGGTTAGCGGGGCACGGGAGACCCAGTACTTC.

This CDR3 reads CAWSVTGVDNEQFF. As DNA, the CDR3 is TGTGCCTGGAGTGTAACTGGGGTGGACAATGAGCAGTTCTTC. This chain joins TRBV30 and TRBJ2-1; D remains ambiguous. The CDR3 loop spans 14 amino acids. CDR1 is GTSNPN and CDR2 is SVGIG in the germline V gene (reference sequence). V was clipped by 0 bases and J by 5 bases, with 11 bases between them.

This chain's CDR3 is CSGLHDGYEQYF. CDR3 coding DNA: TGCAGCGGCCTTCACGACGGGTACGAGCAGTACTTC. V gene TRBV29-1 combines with J gene TRBJ2-7; D not certain. The CDR3 runs to 12 residues. Germline CDR1 SQVTM, CDR2 ANQGSEA. V was pared by 7 bases and J by 4 bases, with 14 bases between.

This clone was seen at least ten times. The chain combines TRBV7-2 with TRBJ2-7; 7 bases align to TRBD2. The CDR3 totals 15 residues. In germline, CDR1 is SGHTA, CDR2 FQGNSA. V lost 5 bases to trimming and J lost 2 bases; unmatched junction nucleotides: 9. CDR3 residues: CASSPSWLAAYEQYF. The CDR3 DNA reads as TGTGCCAGCAGCCCATCCTGGCTAGCGGCCTACGAGCAGTACTTC.

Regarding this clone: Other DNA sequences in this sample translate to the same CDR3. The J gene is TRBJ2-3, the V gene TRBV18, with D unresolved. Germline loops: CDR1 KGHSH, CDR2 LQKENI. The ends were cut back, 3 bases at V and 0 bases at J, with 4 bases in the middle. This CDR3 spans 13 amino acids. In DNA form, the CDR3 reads TGTGCCAGCTCACCCACTAGCACAGATACGCAGTATTTT. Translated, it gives CASSPTSTDTQYF.